This T cell receptor (beta chain) was sequenced in a study of human T cells and chemical hapten exposure. TCRdb re-analysed the RACE reads in MiXCR, keeping a single row per CDR3 protein. The table includes 300,000 to 400,000 distinct CDR3 sequences, 4.5% to 6% detected once. Whole-study results and caveats: TCRs exceeding a frequency of 1 in 1000 stayed unchanged under DPC sensitization.

The time point is: pre-sensitization, week 0. The treatment was: therapeutic diphenylcyclopropenone sensitization with weekly scalp DPC. This clonotype showed up many times. What it binds is unknown. Germline CDR1 reads SNHLY; CDR2 reads FYNNEI. The germline V and J ends were trimmed by 8 bases and 3 bases, with 11 bases remaining between them. The CDR3 has 12 residues. This specimen was whole blood, taken in connection with sensitization to the hapten diphenylcyclopropenone (DPC). This receptor was identified in a woman aged 45-65 years with alopecia areata. Some clones in this sample may be carry-over from other donors' samples. This sequence joins TRBV2 and TRBJ2-7; D might be TRBD1 (5 bases). For the CDR3, the DNA is TGTGCCAGCGGAAGGGGTTACTACGAGCAGTACTTC. Translated: CASGRGYYEQYF.